The 32 T cell receptor beta chains presented below share a single source sample, sequenced in a study of CD8 T cells in Susac syndrome. Reverse transcription of 0.5 to 1 ug RNA was carried out with random hexamers. TCRdb processed the immunoSEQ multiplex PCR reads anew with MiXCR; each CDR3 protein has one entry. The sample includes 100,000 to 150,000 distinct CDR3 sequences, 96% of them seen just once. Sequenced input: CD4+ T cells from PBMCs. The receptor set was obtained from a human donor with Susac syndrome.

The chain couples TRBV15 to TRBJ1-5; TRBD1 matches 8 bases. V trimming: 5 bases; J trimming: 1 base; junction bases outside the gene matches: 4. The CDR3 sequence is 15 residues long. The germline V gene has CDR1 LNHNV and CDR2 YYDKDF (reference sequence). Here the CDR3 reads CATSSHRGSNQPQHF. CDR3 DNA sequence: TGTGCCACCAGCTCTCACAGGGGGAGCAATCAGCCCCAGCATTTT.

This chain joins TRBV30 and TRBJ1-1; D is unresolved. The CDR3 has 12 amino acids. CDR1 and CDR2 from the germline V gene are GTSNPN and SVGIG (reference sequence). Between the trimmed V and J ends, which lost 5 bases and 1 base, there was a span of 8 bases. CDR3 DNA sequence: TGTGCCTGGGTTAATTGGAACACTGAAGCTTTCTTT. Its translation is CAWVNWNTEAFF.

This chain joins TRBV20-1 and TRBJ2-3; D is uncertain. The V and J ends lost 0 bases and 0 bases respectively, with 7 bases between them. The CDR3 runs 14 residues. Looked up from germline, CDR1 is DFQATT and CDR2 is SNEGSKA (reference sequence). CDR3 in amino acids: CSARDYGSTDTQYF. Written as DNA, the CDR3 is TGCAGTGCTAGAGATTACGGAAGCACAGATACGCAGTATTTT.

The chain has TRBV5-6 and TRBJ2-5; D uncertain. From germline, CDR1 is SGHDT and CDR2 YYEEEE. The CDR3 spans 14 residues. Trimming left V 4 bases short and J 5 bases short, with 15 bases between. CDR3 residues: CASSPPSDSETQYF. CDR3 bases: TGTGCCAGCAGCCCCCCGTCTGATTCGGAGACCCAGTACTTC.

The J gene is TRBJ2-7, the V gene TRBV3-1; D is ambiguous. The V end was cut by 1 base, the J end by 1 base, with 11 bases between. CDR3 size: 15 residues. Per germline, CDR1 LGHDT and CDR2 YNNKEL (reference sequence). The chain's CDR3 is CASSQGSGPSYEQYF. The CDR3 DNA reads TGTGCCAGCAGCCAAGGATCAGGCCCGTCCTACGAGCAGTACTTC.

The chain carries TRBV20-1 and TRBJ2-7, with 8 bases identical to TRBD2. Unmatched junction bases numbered 4, after V lost 5 bases and J lost 7 bases. The CDR3 totals 11 residues. Germline V gene data show CDR1 as DFQATT and CDR2 as SNEGSKA (reference sequence). The CDR3 DNA sequence: TGCAGTGCTCCCGCTAGCGGGGAGCAGTACTTC. Encoded protein: CSAPASGEQYF.

The chain has TRBV30 and TRBJ1-1, with 10 bases aligning to TRBD1. Unmatched junction bases numbered 7, after V lost 0 bases and J lost 6 bases. The length of the CDR3 is 15 residues. CDR1 is GTSNPN, CDR2 SVGIG, per germline (reference sequence). In DNA, the CDR3 is TGTGCCTGGAGTGTACGGGGGACAGGGGATCCTGAAGCTTTCTTT. This gives the protein CAWSVRGTGDPEAFF.

The CDR3 nucleotides are TGCAGTGCTACCGTAGCGGGAGAGGGGGGGTACAATGAGCAGTTCTTC. Encoded protein: CSATVAGEGGYNEQFF. The chain joins TRBV20-1 to TRBJ2-1; 9 bases match TRBD2. Germline V gives CDR1 DFQATT, CDR2 SNEGSKA (reference sequence). CDR3 length equals 16 residues. V gave up 4 bases and J gave up 4 bases; unmatched junction bases: 11.

The CDR3 coding sequence is TGTGCCACCAGTGATCCTGGACAGGGCGCATACAATGAGCAGTTCTTC. Protein sequence: CATSDPGQGAYNEQFF. The rearrangement links TRBV24-1 to TRBJ2-1; 8 bases are shared with TRBD1. The ends lost 3 bases at V and 4 bases at J; junction bases unmatched: 7. This CDR3 has 16 residues. CDR1 and CDR2 (germline): KGHDR, SFDVKD.

The chain is built from TRBV7-2 and TRBJ2-2, with TRBD2 as a possible D gene (5 bases). Germline V gives CDR1 SGHTA, CDR2 FQGNSA. V was cut by 4 bases and J by 7 bases, with 10 bases left in between. The CDR3 loop spans 13 amino acids. CDR3 sequence (DNA): TGTGCCAGCAGCTCCACCGCGGGCGGGGAGCTGTTTTTT. Its translation is CASSSTAGGELFF.

The V and J genes are TRBV29-1 and TRBJ2-1, with 10 bases aligning to TRBD2. Germline lookup yields CDR1 SQVTM and CDR2 ANQGSEA. The CDR3 covers 14 residues. Trimming at V came to 4 bases and at J to 6 bases, leaving 6 bases not matched to a gene. In DNA, the CDR3 is TGCAGCGTTGGAGGGGGACTAGCGTCCAATGAGCAGTTCTTC. As protein: CSVGGGLASNEQFF.

This clonotype showed up just once. V usage is TRBV3-1 and J usage is TRBJ2-2; tentative D call: TRBD1 (5 bases). Trimming pared 1 base from V and 1 base from J, leaving 10 bases between. The CDR3 is made up of 16 amino acids. Germline loops: CDR1 LGHDT, CDR2 YNNKEL (reference sequence). In nucleotides, the CDR3 is TGTGCCAGCAGCCAAGTGGCAGGGAAGAACACCGGGGAGCTGTTTTTT. Its translation: CASSQVAGKNTGELFF.

Points on this clonotype: A read error may produce the germline difference seen at one junction end. This sequence joins TRBV20-1 and TRBJ2-1; 8 bases align to TRBD1. CDR1 DFQATT and CDR2 SNEGSKA come from the germline V gene (reference sequence). The CDR3 has 16 residues. The DNA of the CDR3 is TGCAGTGCTAGAGATCAGGGGGCCCAGGGCTACAATGAGCAGTCCTTC. This codes for CSARDQGAQGYNEQSF.

A single count supports this clonotype. The chain combines TRBV12-3 or TRBV12-4 with TRBJ2-5, with 13 bases lining up with TRBD2. This CDR3 comprises 14 residues. Trimming at V came to 7 bases and at J to 5 bases, leaving 4 bases not matched to a gene. DNA of the CDR3: TGTGCCAGCACCATACTAGCGGGAGGGGAGACCCAGTACTTC. Its protein is CASTILAGGETQYF.

CDR3 nucleotides: TGCAGTGCTAGAGATAAAACAGGCATGAGCTCCTACAATGAGCAGTTCTTC. Encoded protein: CSARDKTGMSSYNEQFF. The gene calls are TRBV20-1 and TRBJ2-1; TRBD1 is a possible D gene (5 bases). V lost 0 bases and J lost 0, with 15 bases in between. The CDR3 extends over 17 amino acids. Per germline, CDR1 DFQATT and CDR2 SNEGSKA (reference sequence).

The chain employs TRBV5-1 and TRBJ2-7; 7 positions match TRBD1. CDR1 SGHRS and CDR2 YFSETQ come from the germline V gene. With V trimmed by 0 bases and J by 3 bases, 6 bases remained unmatched. The CDR3 totals 15 residues. CDR3 sequence: CASSLDPDRVYEQYF. CDR3 coding DNA: TGCGCCAGCAGCTTGGATCCCGACAGGGTCTACGAGCAGTACTTC.

The sample holds one count of this clonotype. J is TRBJ2-1 and V is TRBV10-3; D is uncertain. Per germline, CDR1 ENHRY and CDR2 SYGVKD. Trimming stripped 6 bases from V and 9 bases from J, with 15 bases between. The CDR3 length is 13 residues. CDR3 nucleotides: TGTGCCATCAGATTGGGAAGTACATCTGAGCAGTTCTTC. It is translated as CAIRLGSTSEQFF.

The gene calls are TRBV2 and TRBJ2-2, with 8 bases aligning to TRBD2. V lost 4 bases, J lost 5 bases, and 9 bases stayed unmatched. Germline CDR1 reads SNHLY; CDR2 reads FYNNEI. This CDR3 has 16 residues. The CDR3: CASSVSGRANTGELFF. The CDR3 DNA reads TGTGCCAGCAGTGTTTCCGGGAGGGCCAATACCGGGGAGCTGTTTTTT.

The gene calls are TRBV20-1 and TRBJ1-1; no firm D call. V shed 0 bases and J shed 7 bases, with 9 bases lying between them. Germline CDR1 DFQATT, CDR2 SNEGSKA (reference sequence). The CDR3 runs to 12 residues. CDR3 amino acids: CSARDHAFEAFF. The CDR3 DNA is TGCAGTGCTAGAGATCATGCATTTGAAGCTTTCTTT.

This chain connects TRBV29-1 to TRBJ2-3; 11 bases map to TRBD2. Germline-derived CDR1 and CDR2 are SQVTM and ANQGSEA. This CDR3 contains 17 residues. Germline trimming cut 3 bases from V and 4 bases from J; bases unmatched to any gene: 12. CDR3 sequence reads: CSVEGSGRAMGADTQYF. In DNA, the CDR3 is TGCAGCGTTGAGGGTAGCGGGAGGGCAATGGGCGCAGATACGCAGTATTTT.

This clonotype occurred once. The chain joins TRBV29-1 to TRBJ2-1; the D gene is possibly TRBD1 (6 bases). Trimming cost V 4 bases and J 0 bases, with 10 bases left between them. The CDR3 has 14 residues. Germline V lookup: CDR1 SQVTM, CDR2 ANQGSEA. The CDR3 DNA is TGCAGCGTTGCAGGGGTGATCTCCTACAATGAGCAGTTCTTC. It is translated as CSVAGVISYNEQFF.

The chain uses TRBV29-1 and TRBJ2-5; D ambiguous. The CDR3 is 11 residues long. CDR1 and CDR2 from the germline V gene are SQVTM and ANQGSEA. Trimming took off 5 bases at V and 3 bases at J, with 7 bases between the two ends. CDR3 sequence: CSVYRKETQYF. The CDR3 DNA follows: TGCAGCGTTTACAGAAAAGAGACCCAGTACTTC.

The CDR3 protein is CASSLEGWDTEAFF. CDR3 coding DNA: TGTGCCAGCAGCCTAGAGGGATGGGACACTGAAGCTTTCTTT. This chain connects TRBV3-1 to TRBJ1-1; D remains ambiguous. The germline CDR1 and CDR2 sequences are LGHDT and YNNKEL (reference sequence). This CDR3 is 14 amino acids long. The V gene lost 4 bases and the J gene lost 3 bases, with 12 bases spanning the gap.

The chain employs TRBV15 and TRBJ2-1; D is undetermined. Germline values: CDR1 LNHNV, CDR2 YYDKDF (reference sequence). V was cut by 4 bases and J by 0 bases, with 19 bases left in between. The CDR3 is 18 amino acids. The CDR3 sequence is CATSTLGPQLSSYNEQFF. The DNA of the CDR3 is TGTGCCACCAGCACCCTGGGCCCACAGCTGAGCTCCTACAATGAGCAGTTCTTC.

This chain connects TRBV2 to TRBJ1-5; unclear D gene. The CDR3 is made up of 13 amino acids. V was cut by 7 bases and J by 0 bases, with 7 bases left in between. Germline V gene lookup returns CDR1 SNHLY and CDR2 FYNNEI. CDR3 bases: TGTGCCAGCAAGCTGTTTAGCAATCAGCCCCAGCATTTT. Protein product: CASKLFSNQPQHF.

This chain uses TRBV29-1 with TRBJ1-2; perhaps TRBD1 as D (5 bases). The CDR3 contains 13 residues. V gave up 3 bases and J gave up 4 bases, with 12 bases separating them. Germline V gives CDR1 SQVTM, CDR2 ANQGSEA. In DNA form, the CDR3 reads TGCAGCGTTGAGCCGGGGACCGGCTATGGCTACACCTTC. This gives the protein CSVEPGTGYGYTF.

This clonotype was counted a single time. The rearrangement links TRBV2 to TRBJ2-5, with TRBD2 identical over 12 bases. V lost 2 bases and J lost 0; bases outside the gene matches: 13. CDR1 is SNHLY and CDR2 is FYNNEI in the germline V gene. The CDR3 is made up of 20 amino acids. In nucleotides, the CDR3 is TGTGCCAGCAGTGAAAATGGCCCCGGACTAGCGGGAACGTACCAAGAGACCCAGTACTTC. Translating it yields CASSENGPGLAGTYQETQYF.

V and J are TRBV27 and TRBJ1-2, with 12 bases lining up with TRBD1. Germline-derived CDR1 and CDR2 are MNHEY and SMNVEV (reference sequence). The junction had 10 bases not matched to a gene; V was cut back by 6 bases and J by 8 bases. The CDR3 covers 15 residues. The CDR3 DNA reads as TGTGCCAGCAGGTCCGGGACAGGGGGCGCGAAAGGCTACACCTTC. This encodes CASRSGTGGAKGYTF.

The chain recombines TRBV29-1 with TRBJ1-2; D remains unclear. Trimming stripped 5 bases from V and 2 bases from J, with 12 bases between. CDR1 is SQVTM, CDR2 ANQGSEA, per germline. The CDR3 length is 13 residues. DNA of the CDR3: TGCAGCGTTAGGACGGGTCCCAACTATGGCTACACCTTC. Translating gives CSVRTGPNYGYTF.

The CDR3 DNA sequence: TGTGCCAGCAAGGCCGGCGACAGGGTCTGGAACGAGCAGTACTTC. It encodes CASKAGDRVWNEQYF. V and J are TRBV2 and TRBJ2-7; 7 nucleotides align to TRBD1. The CDR3 runs 15 residues. The V gene end was trimmed by 7 bases and the J gene end by 5 bases; junction bases not matched to a gene: 14. Per germline, CDR1 SNHLY and CDR2 FYNNEI.

The rearrangement joins TRBV13 to TRBJ2-2; D ambiguous. The CDR3 consists of 16 residues. CDR1 PRHDT and CDR2 FYEKMQ come from the germline V gene (reference sequence). V gave up 0 bases and J gave up 2 bases, with 10 bases separating them. CDR3 nucleotide sequence: TGTGCCAGCAGCTTAGGGTCGCTGGATAACACCGGGGAGCTGTTTTTT. It is translated as CASSLGSLDNTGELFF.

A single count supports this clonotype. The chain carries TRBV12-3 or TRBV12-4 and TRBJ1-1; D may be TRBD1 (5 bases). This CDR3 is 14 amino acids long. Trimming removed 2 bases at V and 6 bases at J, with 13 bases between. CDR3 in amino acids: CASSLRGGRPEAFF. The CDR3 DNA is TGTGCCAGCAGTTTACGGGGCGGACGGCCTGAAGCTTTCTTT.